Here is one TCR beta chain with its context. The data were obtained in a study of blood T cell repertoires in COVID-19. Overall study context: Specimens from acute and convalescent COVID-19 originated in the United States, Italy and Spain. Sources were T cells, B-cell-depleted T cells, or PBMCs; the material itself was cDNA or gDNA.

In the authors' methods: It was from reference gene primer amplification that nucleated cell counts were estimated. TCRdb's table, derived via immunoSEQ multiplex PCR, lists solely in-frame clones and lacks some. The D gene and trimming were derived from the DNA, and the V and J assignments and clone size from that table. The table records 250,000 to 300,000 clones, 70% to 90% of them present only once. The V gene end was trimmed by 4 bases and the J gene end by 3 bases; junction bases not matched to a gene: 7. Germline CDR1 MNHEY, CDR2 SVGAGI. The length of the CDR3 is 15 residues. Input material: peripheral blood. The receptor was isolated from a woman in her thirties or forties who had recovered from COVID-19. The rearrangement joins TRBV6-5 to TRBJ2-3; 7 nucleotides align to TRBD1. The CDR3 region is CASSSLPQGTDTQYF. The CDR3 DNA follows: TGTGCCAGCAGTTCCCTCCCACAGGGGACAGATACGCAGTATTTT.